This T cell receptor beta chain was retrieved from a study of neurological immune-mediated disorders. The CDR3 totals 15 residues. CDR1 is SGHRS, CDR2 YFSETQ, per germline. The V and J ends lost 3 bases and 5 bases, in that order; junction bases with no gene match: 8. Whole-study results and caveats: No CDR3 amino acid sequences recurred among expanded clones across subjects, suggesting private repertoires in all groups.

MiXCR, run by TCRdb on the 5' RACE reads, gives a single entry per CDR3 protein. Here the sample spans about 79,000 distinct CDR3 sequences, 14% being singletons. At least ten counts were recorded for this clonotype. The antigen is not known. Sequenced: PBMCs. The receptor was derived from a woman aged 45 to 65 in good health. The chain combines TRBV5-1 with TRBJ2-5; the match to TRBD2 covers 9 bases. This CDR3 reads CASSSQTSGGETQYF. The CDR3, as DNA: TGCGCCAGCAGCTCACAGACTAGCGGCGGGGAGACCCAGTACTTC.